The 23 T cell receptor beta chains in this list originate from one sample, sequenced in a study of blood T cells in healthy people across ages. A second PCR of roughly 7 to 11 cycles used a sample-barcoded 5' primer and a J-beta primer mix. TCRdb re-called the 5' RACE reads through MiXCR, storing one row per CDR3 protein. Here the sample spans about 1,500,000 distinct CDR3 sequences, approximately 38% being singletons. The source material was blood. These receptors all come from a woman between 18 and 30 years old in good health.

This clonotype was detected a few times. The genes are TRBV5-1 and TRBJ2-5, with D unclear. CDR1 and CDR2 from the germline V gene are SGHRS and YFSETQ. CDR3 size: 15 residues. V was trimmed by 1 base and J by 4 bases, leaving 14 bases between them. This chain's CDR3 is CASSLLPGGIETQYF. The DNA for the CDR3 is TGCGCCAGCAGCTTGTTACCGGGTGGGATAGAGACCCAGTACTTC.

This chain joins TRBV4-2 and TRBJ1-2; TRBD1 aligns across 8 bases. The CDR3 runs 19 residues. Germline lookup yields CDR1 LGHNA and CDR2 YNFKEQ. V was pared by 0 bases and J by 2 bases, with 14 bases of the junction left unmatched. In DNA form, the CDR3 reads TGTGCCAGCAGCCAAGATTATTCCAGTGGGGACAGGCGGAACTATGGCTACACCTTC. Translation gives CASSQDYSSGDRRNYGYTF.

V and J are TRBV7-2 and TRBJ2-7; TRBD2 aligns across 16 bases. Germline V gene data show CDR1 as SGHTA and CDR2 as FQGNSA. The V segment lost 5 bases and the J segment 2 bases; nucleotides outside the gene matches: 3. CDR3 length: 16 residues. CDR3 in amino acids: CASSLGLAGGPYEQYF. In DNA, the CDR3 is TGTGCCAGCAGCCTGGGACTAGCGGGAGGGCCCTACGAGCAGTACTTC.

This clonotype was seen only once. A read error may explain this, as a much larger clone is one base away. This sequence joins TRBV20-1 and TRBJ2-4; 7 bases fit TRBD2. The J call is in doubt because the DNA end fits TRBJ2-7 better. Germline values: CDR1 DFQATT, CDR2 SNEGSKA (reference sequence). This CDR3 contains 16 residues. CDR3 in amino acids: CSAKIDAGGDYYEQYF. The CDR3 bases are TGCAGTGCCAAAATTGACGCGGGCGGGGACTACTACGAGCAGTACTTC.

Note on this clonotype: This may be a read error, as it is one base from a much larger clone. This chain connects TRBV28 to TRBJ2-7; D is ambiguous. Germline CDR1 and CDR2: MDHEN and SYDVKM. V lost 6 bases and J 6 bases, leaving 15 bases between the germline ends. This CDR3 is built from 13 residues. The CDR3 DNA reads TGTGCCAGCAGCCCTACCGCGACGAGCGAGCAGTACTTC. Translating gives CASSPTATSEQYF. The variable domain in full, completed from reference TRBV28 and TRBJ2-7, reads DVKVTQSSRYLVKRTGEKVFLECVQDMDHENMFWYRQDPGLGLRLIYFSYDVKMKEKGDIPEGYSVSREKKERFSLILESASTNQTSMYLCASSPTATSEQYFGPGTRLTVT.

V and J are TRBV2 and TRBJ2-7, with unresolved D. Looked up from germline, CDR1 is SNHLY and CDR2 is FYNNEI. The CDR3 length is 14 residues. V lost 3 bases to trimming and J lost 3 bases, with 12 bases between them. The CDR3 reads CASSEVRSNYEQYF. CDR3 bases: TGTGCCAGCAGTGAGGTTCGCAGTAACTACGAGCAGTACTTC. Filled out from reference TRBV2 and TRBJ2-7, the complete variable domain reads EPEVTQTPSHQVTQMGQEVILRCVPISNHLYFYWYRQILGQKVEFLVSFYNNEISEKSEIFDDQFSVERPDGSNFTLKIRSTKLEDSAMYFCASSEVRSNYEQYFGPGTRLTVT.

There are a few counts of this clonotype. The V and J genes are TRBV7-2 and TRBJ2-1, with TRBD2 as a possible D gene (6 bases). This CDR3 has 15 residues. The germline V and J ends were trimmed by 4 bases and 9 bases, with 19 bases remaining between them. CDR1 SGHTA and CDR2 FQGNSA come from the germline V gene. The CDR3 bases are TGTGCCAGCAGCTCCACACTAGCAGGAGGAACTGAGCAGTTCTTC. Its translation: CASSSTLAGGTEQFF.

The genes are TRBV5-1 and TRBJ2-3, with D perhaps matching TRBD1 (6 bases). There are 15 residues in the CDR3. Germline CDR1 is SGHRS and CDR2 is YFSETQ. V lost 0 bases, J lost 5 bases, and 13 bases lay in between. CDR3 bases: TGCGCCAGCAGCTTGGCTCTGCAGACAGGAGATACGCAGTATTTT. It encodes CASSLALQTGDTQYF.

This clonotype turned up a few times. The V call is TRBV10-3, the J call TRBJ2-3; D possibly matches TRBD1 or TRBD2 (5 bases each). Germline loops: CDR1 ENHRY, CDR2 SYGVKD. This CDR3 region has 15 residues. The ends were cut back, 0 bases at V and 2 bases at J, with 9 bases in the middle. The CDR3 DNA is TGTGCCATCAGTGAGTCGGGGACGCTCACAGATACGCAGTATTTT. Translation gives CAISESGTLTDTQYF.

The V call is TRBV12-3 or TRBV12-4, the J call TRBJ1-2, with a tentative D call TRBD1 (6 bases). This CDR3 region has 15 residues. Deletions cut 6 bases from V and 1 base from J, with 15 bases between. The CDR3 here is CASSPGQTSNYGYTF. Written as DNA, the CDR3 is TGTGCCAGCAGCCCTGGACAGACTAGTAACTATGGCTACACCTTC.

The table lists this clonotype with a count of one. The V and J genes are TRBV2 and TRBJ1-1; D is ambiguous. The CDR3 contains 11 residues. V was shortened by 11 bases and J by 1 base, with 8 bases between the two germline ends. Per the germline V gene, CDR1 is SNHLY and CDR2 is FYNNEI. CDR3 in DNA: TGTGCCGGCTGGTCGAACACTGAAGCTTTCTTT. This codes for CAGWSNTEAFF.

The gene calls are TRBV25-1 and TRBJ2-5; TRBD2 aligns across 8 bases. Germline assignment: CDR1 MGHDK and CDR2 SYGVNS. The CDR3 extends over 13 amino acids. V trimming: 4 bases; J trimming: 7 bases; junction bases outside the gene matches: 5. The CDR3 protein is CASSGVAGWTQYF. CDR3 coding DNA: TGTGCCAGCAGTGGGGTAGCGGGATGGACCCAGTACTTC.

The rearrangement uses TRBV29-1 and TRBJ2-7; perhaps TRBD1 as D (6 bases). Per the germline V gene, CDR1 is SQVTM and CDR2 is ANQGSEA. The CDR3 is 11 residues long. Trimming pared 7 bases from V and 7 bases from J, leaving 14 bases between. In DNA, the CDR3 is TGCAGCGGGGGCAGGGGCGTAGAGCAGTACTTC. Its protein product is CSGGRGVEQYF.

The genes are TRBV28 and TRBJ1-1; D gene uncertain. The CDR3 loop spans 11 amino acids. V was clipped by 6 bases and J by 6 bases, with 8 bases between them. Germline V gene sequence: CDR1 MDHEN, CDR2 SYDVKM. The CDR3 spells CASSRRSEAFF. In DNA, the CDR3 is TGTGCCAGCAGCCGTAGGTCTGAAGCTTTCTTT.

The chain carries TRBV7-9 and TRBJ2-1; the match to TRBD1 covers 9 bases. The CDR3 length is 14 residues. Germline trimming cut 6 bases from V and 6 bases from J; bases unmatched to any gene: 6. Germline V gene lookup returns CDR1 SEHNR and CDR2 FQNEAQ (reference sequence). CDR3 sequence reads: CASRSGTGPNEQFF. CDR3 in DNA: TGTGCCAGCAGGTCCGGGACAGGGCCCAATGAGCAGTTCTTC.

The chain uses TRBV2 and TRBJ2-1; D possibly corresponds to TRBD2 (6 bases). The CDR3 length is 16 residues. The V end was cut by 3 bases, the J end by 1 base, with 13 bases between. Per the germline V gene, CDR1 is SNHLY and CDR2 is FYNNEI. In DNA, the CDR3 is TGTGCCAGCAGTGACATGGTAGCGGCATCCTACAATGAGCAGTTCTTC. Residues: CASSDMVAASYNEQFF. Supplemented by reference TRBV2 and TRBJ2-1, the full variable domain reads EPEVTQTPSHQVTQMGQEVILRCVPISNHLYFYWYRQILGQKVEFLVSFYNNEISEKSEIFDDQFSVERPDGSNFTLKIRSTKLEDSAMYFCASSDMVAASYNEQFFGPGTRLTVL.

The rearrangement links TRBV5-1 to TRBJ2-7; 13 bases match TRBD2. The V gene's germline CDR1 is SGHRS and CDR2 YFSETQ. V shed 0 bases, J shed 1 base, and the junction held 4 bases outside the gene matches. The CDR3 extends over 17 amino acids. The CDR3 sequence is CASSLERTSGGSYEQYF. In DNA form, the CDR3 reads TGCGCCAGCAGCTTGGAGCGGACTAGCGGGGGTTCCTACGAGCAGTACTTC. Using reference TRBV5-1 and TRBJ2-7 for the parts outside the CDR3, the full variable domain is KAGVTQTPRYLIKTRGQQVTLSCSPISGHRSVSWYQQTPGQGLQFLFEYFSETQRNKGNFPGRFSGRQFSNSRSEMNVSTLELGDSALYLCASSLERTSGGSYEQYFGPGTRLTVT.

This clonotype occurred a few times. The chain employs TRBV4-1 and TRBJ2-7; D ambiguous. The CDR3 is 13 amino acids. V gave up 1 base and J gave up 5 bases, with 9 bases separating them. From germline, CDR1 is MGHRA and CDR2 YSYEKL. The CDR3 coding sequence is TGCGCCAGCAGCCAAGTCTCTGGGGACGAGCAGTACTTC. It specifies CASSQVSGDEQYF.

This chain links TRBV5-1 with TRBJ1-1; 9 positions match TRBD1. Germline V gene data show CDR1 as SGHRS and CDR2 as YFSETQ. V was pared by 4 bases and J by 12 bases, with 4 bases of the junction left unmatched. This CDR3 contains 11 residues. The CDR3 DNA reads TGCGCCAGCAGCCGGGGACAGGGAACTTTCTTT. The encoded protein is CASSRGQGTFF.

The rearrangement uses TRBV9 and TRBJ1-2; no definite D call. CDR3 size: 14 residues. With 3 bases removed from V and 2 bases from J, the gap between germline ends came to 11 bases. Germline V CDR1 and CDR2: SGDLS, YYNGEE. The CDR3 is CASSETVKNYGYTF. As DNA, the CDR3 is TGTGCCAGCAGCGAAACAGTAAAGAACTATGGCTACACCTTC.

This clonotype has just a few counts. The gene calls are TRBV9 and TRBJ2-3, with 12 bases lining up with TRBD2. Per the germline V gene, CDR1 is SGDLS and CDR2 is YYNGEE. V gave up 3 bases and J gave up 3 bases; unmatched junction bases: 8. The CDR3 sequence is 17 residues long. The DNA for the CDR3 is TGTGCCAGCAGCGCAAACCTAGCGGGAGGGCCGACAGATACGCAGTATTTT. It yields the protein CASSANLAGGPTDTQYF. Drawing the rest from reference TRBV9 and TRBJ2-3, the complete variable domain is DSGVTQTPKHLITATGQRVTLRCSPRSGDLSVYWYQQSLDQGLQFLIQYYNGEERAKGNILERFSAQQFPDLHSELNLSSLELGDSALYFCASSANLAGGPTDTQYFGPGTRLTVL.

This clonotype was counted between two and nine times. The chain joins TRBV10-3 to TRBJ1-2; a weak D match, TRBD1 (6 bases). V was trimmed by 5 bases and J by 3 bases, leaving 16 bases between them. The CDR3 spans 15 residues. CDR1 ENHRY and CDR2 SYGVKD come from the germline V gene. CDR3 in amino acids: CAISRPEDSYYGYTF. DNA for the CDR3: TGTGCCATCAGTCGCCCGGAGGACAGCTACTATGGCTACACCTTC.

The J gene is TRBJ1-1, the V gene TRBV20-1; 7 bases match TRBD1. CDR3 length equals 15 residues. J gave up 8 bases and V 0 bases, and 12 bases lay outside the gene matches. Germline values: CDR1 DFQATT, CDR2 SNEGSKA (reference sequence). CDR3 nucleotide sequence: TGCAGTGCTAGAGATCCGGGGACAGAGGGTTCCGAAGCTTTCTTT. Its translation: CSARDPGTEGSEAFF.